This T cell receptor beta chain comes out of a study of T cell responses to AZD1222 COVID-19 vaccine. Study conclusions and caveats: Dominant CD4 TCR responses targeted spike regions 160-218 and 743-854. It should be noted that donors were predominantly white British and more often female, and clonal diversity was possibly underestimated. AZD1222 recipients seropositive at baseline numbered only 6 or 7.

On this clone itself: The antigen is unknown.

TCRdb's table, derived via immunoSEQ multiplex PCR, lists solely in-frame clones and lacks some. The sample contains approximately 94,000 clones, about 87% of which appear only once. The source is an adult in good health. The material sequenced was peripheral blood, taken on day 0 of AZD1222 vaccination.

The CDR3 DNA is TGTGCCAGCAGATCAGGGGGCGCGACTGAAGCTTTCTTT. As protein: CASRSGGATEAFF. The chain combines TRBV6-5 with TRBJ1-1, with TRBD1 identical over 8 bases. The CDR3 sequence is 13 residues long. From germline, CDR1 is MNHEY and CDR2 SVGAGI. With 6 bases clipped from V and 5 bases from J, the junction kept 5 bases outside the gene matches.